In its sample, the clone carrying this T cell receptor beta chain was seen many times. Its specificity is not known. The data originate from a study of T cells in Graves' hyperthyroidism and ophthalmopathy. The overall study: The blood sample was taken at first diagnosis, before treatment began.

CDR3 size: 13 residues. Germline V gene sequence: CDR1 KGHDR, CDR2 SFDVKD. V gave up 8 bases and J gave up 0 bases, with 10 bases separating them. Study results and caveats: Also found in blood were most expanded thyroid clonotypes above 0.001.

Amplified TCR beta CDR3 regions came from RNA transcripts. A set of HTBI primers served as the primers for a first-round RT-PCR of the TCR CDR3. TCRdb re-called the multiplex PCR reads through MiXCR, storing one row per CDR3 protein. This repertoire shows some 500,000 distinct CDR3 sequences, around an eighth found once; its top ten account for less than 20%. Stable hyperthyroidism: no ophthalmopathy progression over 18 months of follow-up. Uncontrolled infection, other autoimmune disease, pregnancy or lactation barred patients from enrollment. The sequencing sample was made of blood. The receptor comes from a woman under 30 with Graves' hyperthyroidism. The chain recombines TRBV24-1 with TRBJ2-7; D gene ambiguous. CDR3 amino acids: CATNSGTSYEQYF. CDR3 bases: TGTGCCACCAACTCGGGCACCTCCTACGAGCAGTACTTC.